The 21 T cell receptor beta chains below come from one sample, sequenced in a study of CD8+ T cells in alopecia areata. As the sequencing template, cDNA was produced by extracting RNA and reverse transcribing it. The protocol was immunoSEQ multiplex PCR, while the TCRdb copy is restricted to in-frame clones and leaves out a portion. The table has some 240,000 clones, 50% to 60% seen once; the top ten hold under 0.5%. Sequences were derived from CD4+ T cells sorted from blood, sampled at week 0. Receptors were obtained from a human donor with alopecia areata.

This clone was observed a handful of times. This chain links TRBV30 with TRBJ2-7, with a possible D match to TRBD2 (6 bases). Trimming took off 1 base at V and 1 base at J, with 14 bases between the two ends. This CDR3 comprises 15 residues. Germline V gene data show CDR1 as GTSNPN and CDR2 as SVGIG (reference sequence). CDR3 bases: TGTGCCTGGAGTGAGGGCGGGACCCGATCCTACGAGCAGTACTTC. Residues: CAWSEGGTRSYEQYF.

The chain combines TRBV30 with TRBJ2-1; TRBD2 agrees at 9 bases. The CDR3 is made up of 12 amino acids. With 4 bases clipped from V and 8 bases from J, the junction kept 3 bases outside the gene matches. Germline CDR1 and CDR2: GTSNPN and SVGIG (reference sequence). Here the CDR3 reads CAWTSGIYEQFF. Written as DNA, the CDR3 is TGTGCCTGGACTAGCGGGATATATGAGCAGTTCTTC.

This clone was detected a few times. The gene calls are TRBV5-1 and TRBJ1-1, with D uncertain. The CDR3 is 13 amino acids. Germline CDR1 reads SGHRS; CDR2 reads YFSETQ. V shed 3 bases and J shed 1 base, with 7 bases lying between them. In DNA form, the CDR3 reads TGCGCCAGCAGCTCCAGCCCGAACACTGAAGCTTTCTTT. It yields the protein CASSSSPNTEAFF.

This chain links TRBV29-1 with TRBJ1-1; TRBD1 might be the D (6 bases). The CDR3 has 12 residues. The germline CDR1 and CDR2 sequences are SQVTM and ANQGSEA. Trimming removed 8 bases at V and 2 bases at J, with 12 bases between. CDR3 residues: CSLRDTNTEAFF. The CDR3 region has the DNA TGCAGCCTCCGGGACACCAACACTGAAGCTTTCTTT.

The chain couples TRBV6-6 to TRBJ2-7; 8 nucleotides line up with TRBD1. This CDR3 comprises 15 residues. Germline CDR1 is MNHNY and CDR2 is SVGAGI (reference sequence). With V trimmed by 2 bases and J by 0 bases, 3 bases remained unmatched. The CDR3 protein is CASSYGGQASYEQYF. CDR3 coding DNA: TGTGCCAGCAGTTACGGGGGACAGGCCTCCTACGAGCAGTACTTC.

The rearrangement uses TRBV7-9 and TRBJ1-2, with 11 bases aligning to TRBD1. Germline CDR1 and CDR2: SEHNR and FQNEAQ (reference sequence). The CDR3 has 13 residues. The ends lost 6 bases at V and 6 bases at J; junction bases unmatched: 3. The CDR3 loop reads CASSGQGADGYTF. The CDR3 nucleotides are TGTGCCAGCAGTGGACAGGGGGCGGATGGCTACACCTTC.

V usage is TRBV30 and J usage is TRBJ1-1; possibly TRBD1 for D (6 bases). The CDR3 loop spans 12 amino acids. The ends were cut back, 2 bases at V and 10 bases at J, with 14 bases in the middle. Germline CDR1 and CDR2: GTSNPN and SVGIG (reference sequence). The CDR3 protein is CAWSLGRGAAFF. CDR3 nucleotide sequence: TGTGCCTGGAGTTTGGGCAGGGGTGCAGCTTTCTTT.

In this sample, this clone turned up a few times. The chain combines TRBV5-1 with TRBJ2-5; D uncertain. Germline assignment: CDR1 SGHRS and CDR2 YFSETQ. The CDR3 is 13 residues long. Between the trimmed V and J ends, which lost 4 bases and 0 bases, there was a span of 7 bases. CDR3 nucleotide sequence: TGCGCCAGCAGCGTGGGGTACCAAGAGACCCAGTACTTC. Translating gives CASSVGYQETQYF.

The J gene is TRBJ2-1, the V gene TRBV19, with unresolved D. CDR3 length: 13 residues. Trimming took 4 bases from V and 0 from J, leaving 4 bases between them. CDR1 is LNHDA and CDR2 is SQIVND in the germline V gene (reference sequence). The CDR3 loop is CASSRSSYNEQFF. DNA of the CDR3: TGTGCCAGTAGTAGGAGCTCCTACAATGAGCAGTTCTTC.

The chain combines TRBV29-1 with TRBJ1-1, with TRBD1 matching over 9 bases. Losses at the gene ends were 6 bases for V and 2 bases for J; bases not matched to a gene: 7. This CDR3 spans 14 amino acids. CDR1 is SQVTM and CDR2 is ANQGSEA in the germline V gene. CDR3 coding DNA: TGCAGCGTCAAACAGACAGGGGGAAACACTGAAGCTTTCTTT. It yields the protein CSVKQTGGNTEAFF.

CDR3 residues: CASSEAKVVNGYTF. In DNA, the CDR3 is TGTGCCAGCAGTGAAGCCAAGGTGGTGAATGGCTACACCTTC. V and J are TRBV25-1 and TRBJ1-2; D is unclear. The germline CDR1 and CDR2 sequences are MGHDK and SYGVNS. Trimming stripped 2 bases from V and 6 bases from J, with 13 bases between. The CDR3 length is 14 residues.

The chain has TRBV29-1 and TRBJ1-4; D uncertain. This CDR3 has 12 amino acids. Trimming shortened V by 5 bases and J by 4 bases, and 8 bases separated the two germline ends. Germline V gives CDR1 SQVTM, CDR2 ANQGSEA. The CDR3 nucleotides are TGCAGCGTTTCGGACCATAATGAAAAACTGTTTTTT. Its translation: CSVSDHNEKLFF.

The chain is built from TRBV4-1 and TRBJ1-1, with D unresolved. Germline lookup yields CDR1 MGHRA and CDR2 YSYEKL. V gave up 4 bases and J gave up 5 bases, with 14 bases separating them. The CDR3 is made up of 14 amino acids. CDR3 region: CASSLPNLGTEAFF. In nucleotides, the CDR3 is TGCGCCAGCAGCCTGCCGAATTTGGGGACTGAAGCTTTCTTT.

V gene TRBV27 combines with J gene TRBJ2-7, with D unclear. The ends were cut back, 5 bases at V and 1 base at J, with 21 bases in the middle. Per germline, CDR1 MNHEY and CDR2 SMNVEV (reference sequence). The CDR3 contains 17 residues. The DNA of the CDR3 is TGTGCCAGCAGTCGCAAACCAGGATGGGAATCGTCCTACGAGCAGTACTTC. Its translation is CASSRKPGWESSYEQYF.

This clone was observed many times. The chain combines TRBV11-2 with TRBJ2-2, with unresolved D. This CDR3 is 15 amino acids long. V was shortened by 4 bases and J by 0 bases, with 9 bases between the two germline ends. The germline V gene has CDR1 SGHAT and CDR2 FQNNGV. The CDR3 loop is CASSSRSSNTGELFF. The CDR3 DNA sequence: TGTGCCAGCAGCTCCCGGTCTTCGAACACCGGGGAGCTGTTTTTT. The full variable domain, its missing parts supplied by reference TRBV11-2 and TRBJ2-2, is EAGVAQSPRYKIIEKRQSVAFWCNPISGHATLYWYQQILGQGPKLLIQFQNNGVVDDSQLPKDRFSAERLKGVDSTLKIQPAKLEDSAVYLCASSSRSSNTGELFFGEGSRLTVL.

The chain is built from TRBV5-1 and TRBJ2-1; no definite D call. CDR1 is SGHRS and CDR2 is YFSETQ in the germline V gene. V was pared by 4 bases and J by 8 bases, with 10 bases between. The CDR3 spans 12 residues. The CDR3 DNA reads as TGCGCCAGCAGCAACAGTGGCGATGAGCAGTTCTTC. It translates to CASSNSGDEQFF.

This clone was seen a handful of times. V is TRBV19 and J is TRBJ2-4, with 7 bases identical to TRBD1. This CDR3 has 14 residues. J gave up 7 bases and V 4 bases, and 7 bases lay outside the gene matches. The germline V gene has CDR1 LNHDA and CDR2 SQIVND (reference sequence). The CDR3 here is CASSNPGQDNIQYF. The CDR3 DNA reads TGTGCCAGTAGTAACCCCGGACAGGACAACATTCAGTACTTC.

This clone was seen only once. The chain recombines TRBV6-5 with TRBJ1-6, with D possibly matching TRBD1 (5 bases). This CDR3 region has 13 residues. V shed 9 bases and J shed 1 base, with 7 bases lying between them. The germline V gene encodes CDR1 MNHEY and CDR2 SVGAGI. For the CDR3, the DNA is TGTGCCAGTGGGGGATCCTATAATTCACCCCTCCACTTT. This translates into CASGGSYNSPLHF.

The chain employs TRBV30 and TRBJ1-1; perhaps TRBD1 as D (6 bases). Trimming removed 0 bases at V and 0 bases at J, with 11 bases between. The germline V gene encodes CDR1 GTSNPN and CDR2 SVGIG (reference sequence). The CDR3 has 15 residues. CDR3 residues: CAWSVRRGVNTEAFF. As DNA, the CDR3 is TGTGCCTGGAGTGTACGAAGGGGGGTGAACACTGAAGCTTTCTTT.

This clone has just one count. The chain uses TRBV11-2 and TRBJ1-2; D is possibly TRBD1 (6 bases). Per germline, CDR1 SGHAT and CDR2 FQNNGV. The CDR3 sequence is 12 residues long. Trimming took 5 bases from V and 3 from J, leaving 7 bases between them. The DNA for the CDR3 is TGTGCCAGCAGCCCAGGGGACTATGGCTACACCTTC. It codes for CASSPGDYGYTF.

The J gene is TRBJ1-2, the V gene TRBV6-5, with 7 bases fitting TRBD1. CDR1 is MNHEY, CDR2 SVGAGI, per germline. This CDR3 region has 14 residues. J was trimmed by 5 bases and V by 4 bases; bases with no gene match: 7. The chain's CDR3 is CASSSDRVGYGYTF. CDR3 bases: TGTGCCAGCAGTTCCGACAGGGTTGGGTATGGCTACACCTTC.